These T cell receptor beta chains were read from a single sample in a study of response to subunit inactivated influenza vaccine. TCRdb re-called the RT-PCR reads with MiXCR, one entry per CDR3 protein. The data hold hundreds of thousands of distinct CDR3 sequences, with around 8% observed a single time. The sample was PBMCs from blood, taken around 25 months after vaccination. These receptor sequences come from a man aged 45 to 75 who received an inactivated influenza vaccine. The CDR3 runs from the conserved cysteine through the conserved F or W. D genes are given only for firm matches. Size tells how often a clone was seen (once, few, many) or the class of an expanded clone, and some rows leave it out.

j_gene: TRBJ1-3; v_gene: TRBV21-1; abundance: few; d_gene: -; CDR3nt: TGTGCCAGCAGCAAAGATCCGACGGCCAACTCTGGAAACACCATATATTTT; CDR3aa: CASSKDPTANSGNTIYF
j_gene: TRBJ2-7; v_gene: TRBV15; abundance: -; d_gene: TRBD1; CDR3nt: TGTGCCACCAGTTGGAGCACAGGACAGGGCCACGAGCAGTACTTC; CDR3aa: CATSWSTGQGHEQYF
j_gene: TRBJ2-1; v_gene: TRBV28; abundance: -; d_gene: TRBD2; CDR3nt: TGTGCCAGCAGTCAGACTAGCTTTCATGAGCAGTTCTTC; CDR3aa: CASSQTSFHEQFF
j_gene: TRBJ1-1; v_gene: TRBV6-6; abundance: many; d_gene: -; CDR3nt: TGTGCCAGCAGTTACTCGGGTGGTGAAGCTTTCTTT; CDR3aa: CASSYSGGEAFF
j_gene: TRBJ1-5; v_gene: TRBV4-3; abundance: -; d_gene: -; CDR3nt: TGCGCCAGCAGCCAAGATCCGGACACCAATCAGCCCCAGCATTTT; CDR3aa: CASSQDPDTNQPQHF
j_gene: TRBJ1-6; v_gene: TRBV20-1; abundance: many; d_gene: -; CDR3nt: TGCAGTGCTAGAGATGTGGGGGGTTCACCCCTCCACTTT; CDR3aa: CSARDVGGSPLHF
j_gene: TRBJ2-7; v_gene: TRBV3-1; abundance: -; d_gene: -; CDR3nt: TGTGCCAGCAGCCAAGGTGGGACTCGTGATCTAGAGCAGTACTTC; CDR3aa: CASSQGGTRDLEQYF
j_gene: TRBJ1-1; v_gene: TRBV7-9; abundance: -; d_gene: -; CDR3nt: TGTGCCAGCAGCTTAGGGCTTCCGGCACCGAGGAACACTGAAGCTTTCTTT; CDR3aa: CASSLGLPAPRNTEAFF
j_gene: TRBJ2-2; v_gene: TRBV27; abundance: few; d_gene: -; CDR3nt: TGTGCCAGCGGTTTACTTGGGGTACGAACCGGGGAGCTGTTTTTT; CDR3aa: CASGLLGVRTGELFF
j_gene: TRBJ2-2; v_gene: TRBV11-1; abundance: many; d_gene: -; CDR3nt: TGTGCCAGCAGCTTAGAGGGGCAGGTCCTAGGACTTCGCACCGGGGAGCTGTTTTTT; CDR3aa: CASSLEGQVLGLRTGELFF
j_gene: TRBJ1-1; v_gene: TRBV6-4; abundance: -; d_gene: -; CDR3nt: TGTGCCAGCAGTGTCGTTACAGGGACTGAAGCTTTCTTT; CDR3aa: CASSVVTGTEAFF
j_gene: TRBJ2-4; v_gene: TRBV4-1; abundance: -; d_gene: -; CDR3nt: TGCGCCAGCAGCCAAGATACGGGGACATGGGCGGCCAAAAACATTCAGTACTTC; CDR3aa: CASSQDTGTWAAKNIQYF
j_gene: TRBJ2-7; v_gene: TRBV18; abundance: few; d_gene: -; CDR3nt: TGTGCCAGCTCACCAGGGGCAGGGGAAGAGCAGTACTTC; CDR3aa: CASSPGAGEEQYF
j_gene: TRBJ2-7; v_gene: TRBV3-1; abundance: few; d_gene: -; CDR3nt: TGTGCCAGCAGCCAAGCTAGGACCTACGAGCAGTACTTC; CDR3aa: CASSQARTYEQYF
j_gene: TRBJ2-7; v_gene: TRBV12-3/TRBV12-4; abundance: many; d_gene: TRBD1; CDR3nt: TGTGCCAGCAGTACCGACAGGGCCAGGACCTACGAGCAGTACTTC; CDR3aa: CASSTDRARTYEQYF